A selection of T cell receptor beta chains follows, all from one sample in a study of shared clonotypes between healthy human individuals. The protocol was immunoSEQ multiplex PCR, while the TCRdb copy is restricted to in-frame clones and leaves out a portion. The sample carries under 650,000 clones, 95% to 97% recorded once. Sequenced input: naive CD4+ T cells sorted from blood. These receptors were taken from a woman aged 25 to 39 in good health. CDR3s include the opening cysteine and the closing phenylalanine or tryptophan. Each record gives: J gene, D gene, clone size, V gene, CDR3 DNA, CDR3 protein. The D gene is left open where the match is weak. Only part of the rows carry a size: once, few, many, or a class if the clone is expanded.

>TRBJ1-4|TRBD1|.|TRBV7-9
TGTGCCAGCAGCTCCGGAGGGACAGGGCACGAAAAACTGTTTTTT
CASSSGGTGHEKLFF
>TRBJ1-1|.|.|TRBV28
TGTGCCAGCAGTTTACACACGGCGGACACTGAAGCTTTCTTT
CASSLHTADTEAFF
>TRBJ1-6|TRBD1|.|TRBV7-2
TGTGCCAGCAGCTTAGCGCTCTGGCAGGGGGATTCACCCCTCCACTTT
CASSLALWQGDSPLHF
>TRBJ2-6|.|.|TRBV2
TGTGCCAGCTACTCTGGGGCCAACGTCCTGACTTTC
CASYSGANVLTF
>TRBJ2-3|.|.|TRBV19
TGTGCCAGTAGTATTCTCCACACAGATACGCAGTATTTT
CASSILHTDTQYF
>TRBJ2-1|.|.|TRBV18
TGTGCCAGCTCATGGGTGGAGGCCGCCAAGAATGAGCAGTTCTTC
CASSWVEAAKNEQFF
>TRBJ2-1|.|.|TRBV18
TGTGCCAGCTCACCATATACCAAGCAGGATGAGCAGTTCTTC
CASSPYTKQDEQFF
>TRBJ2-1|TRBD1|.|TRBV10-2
TGCGCCAGCAGTGCTAGGACAGGGACTTACAATGAGCAGTTCTTC
CASSARTGTYNEQFF
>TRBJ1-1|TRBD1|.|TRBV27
TGTGCCAGCAGTTTAAGGGGACAGGGGAGTGTGAACACTGAAGCTTTCTTT
CASSLRGQGSVNTEAFF
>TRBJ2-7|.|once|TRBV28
TGTGCCAGCAGTTCCGGGGGCGGACTAGTTTCCCACGAGCAGTACTTC
CASSSGGGLVSHEQYF
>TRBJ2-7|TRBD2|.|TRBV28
TGTGCCAACAGCGGGAGTGCCGTCCCCTACGAGCAGTACTTC
CANSGSAVPYEQYF
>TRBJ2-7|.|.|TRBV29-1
TGCAGCGTTGAACCGGGTCTTTTTCCCTACGAGCAGTACTTC
CSVEPGLFPYEQYF
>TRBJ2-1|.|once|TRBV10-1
TGCGCCAGCAGTGAGAGCGACTCCTACAATGAGCAGTTCTTC
CASSESDSYNEQFF
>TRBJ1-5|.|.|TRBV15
TGTGCCACCAGCAGAAACACCCGGGCAGGGGGCAATCAGCCCCAGCATTTT
CATSRNTRAGGNQPQHF
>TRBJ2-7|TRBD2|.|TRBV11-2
TGTGCCAGCAGCCCTCAAGCGGGAGCGGTATACGAGCAGTACTTC
CASSPQAGAVYEQYF
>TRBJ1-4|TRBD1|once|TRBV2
TGTGCCAGCAGCACAGGGGGGGCAAGAGGTGCTGAAAAACTGTTTTTT
CASSTGGARGAEKLFF
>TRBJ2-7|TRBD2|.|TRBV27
TGTGCCAGCCGCGCCCTAGCGGGAGGTTCCTACGAGCAGTACTTC
CASRALAGGSYEQYF
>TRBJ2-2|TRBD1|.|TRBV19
TGTGCCAGTAGTATTGGGACAGGGAACACCGGGGAGCTGTTTTTT
CASSIGTGNTGELFF
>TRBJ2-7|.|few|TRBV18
TGTGCCAGCTCACCGAGCCCGGCTAGGGGATACTACGAGCAGTACTTC
CASSPSPARGYYEQYF
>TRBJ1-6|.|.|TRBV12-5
TGTGCTAGTGGTTTGGTAGAGTTTTATTCACCCCTCCACTTT
CASGLVEFYSPLHF
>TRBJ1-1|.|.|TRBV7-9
TGTGCCAGCAGTCGGACAGTTACTGAAGCTTTCTTT
CASSRTVTEAFF
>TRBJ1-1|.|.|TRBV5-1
TGCGCCAGCACAGGAGAGAACACTGAAGCTTTCTTT
CASTGENTEAFF